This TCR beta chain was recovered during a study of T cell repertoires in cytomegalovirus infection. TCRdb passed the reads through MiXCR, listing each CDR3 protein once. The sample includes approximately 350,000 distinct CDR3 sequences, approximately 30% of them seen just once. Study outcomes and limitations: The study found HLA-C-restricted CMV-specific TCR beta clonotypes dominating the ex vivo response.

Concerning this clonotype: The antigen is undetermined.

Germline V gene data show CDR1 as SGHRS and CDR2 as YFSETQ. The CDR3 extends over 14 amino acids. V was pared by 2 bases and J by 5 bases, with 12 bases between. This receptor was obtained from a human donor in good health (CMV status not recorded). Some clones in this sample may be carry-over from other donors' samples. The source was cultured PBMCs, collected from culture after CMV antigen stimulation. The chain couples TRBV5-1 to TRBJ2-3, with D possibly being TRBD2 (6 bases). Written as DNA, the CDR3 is TGCGCCAGCAGCTTTAGCGGTTTAGGAGATACGCAGTATTTT. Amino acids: CASSFSGLGDTQYF.